The entry below gives a single TCR beta chain sequence along with its context. This clone was recorded once. Its antigen is not yet known. Base-call qualities are not available, and no considerably larger clone is one nucleotide away. The data derive from a study of blood T cell repertoires in COVID-19 (dated by TCRdb to about 2020). Turning to the overall study: Samples from collaborators originated in the United States, Italy and Spain and spanned both the acute and convalescent phases of COVID-19. HLA class I and class II types, where available, came from metadata supplied by the sample provider rather than from assay-based typing. The repertoires were released in a freely available public database intended as a resource for research on the immune response to SARS-CoV-2. Samples were obtained from the ongoing ImmuneRACE study (first 160 participants) and from about 1,300 subjects provided by 6 global collaborators. Subjects who had been exposed to COVID-19, were actively infected with it, or had recovered from it provided the deeply sampled blood TCRbeta repertoires that made up the dataset. A de-identified subject ID, COVID-19 status, age in years and sex were almost always included in the sample metadata. The material from the prospective study consisted of cDNA or gDNA derived from T cells, B-cell-depleted T cells, or PBMCs. General conclusions and limits of the study: How much clinical and demographic metadata was included differed by source and by participant, and the metadata was provided uncurated.

TCRbeta CDR3 regions were amplified from genomic DNA using the immunoSEQ Assay, a bias-controlled multiplex PCR. Concerning the study's data processing: The number of nucleated cells in each sample was estimated from the amplification of reference gene primers within the assay. To quantify the absolute abundance of each unique TCRbeta CDR3 rearrangement, sequence reads were collapsed and filtered. Productive Simpson clonality was computed per sample as the square root of Simpson's diversity index over productive rearrangements. Entries here come from immuneACCESS through TCRdb and include only in-frame sequences with V and J called. Some clones fail to appear in such tables; in the studies checked, an unresolved V gene covers under half of the shortfall, and the cause of the remainder is unknown. V, J and clone size are those of that table, while D and trimming were read from the DNA. This sample is represented by around 170,000 clones; more than 85% of them were singletons. The leading ten clones occupy 2.5% to 3.5% of the sample.

Each collaborating institution followed its own protocols to collect whole blood in K2EDTA tubes. For TCRbeta analysis, collaborator samples were shipped as frozen whole blood, as isolated PBMCs, or as DNA extracted from either sample type. Source material: peripheral blood. This TCR came from a woman between 25 and 40 years old with active or convalescent COVID-19.

Here the CDR3 is given as CASSPSDRNEQFF. The nucleotides are TGTGCCAGTAGTCCCTCGGACAGAAATGAGCAGTTCTTC. The chain was built from TRBV19 and TRBJ2-1; TRBD1 is possibly the D segment (6 matching bases). Measured from the cysteine to the phenylalanine, the CDR3 is 13 residues long. The CDR3 DNA has 39 bases and is translated from base 1. Taken from the germline V gene (reference sequence), the CDR1 and CDR2 loops are LNHDA and SQIVND. V and J are truncated by 5 bases and 7 bases respectively, leaving an intervening sequence of 12 bases. The entire variable domain, with the stretches around the CDR3 drawn from the reference TRBV19 and TRBJ2-1 proteins, is DGGITQSPKYLFRKEGQNVTLSCEQNLNHDAMYWYRQDPGQGLRLIYYSQIVNDFQKGDIAEGYSVSREKKESFPLTVTSAQKNPTAFYLCASSPSDRNEQFFGPGTRLTVL.